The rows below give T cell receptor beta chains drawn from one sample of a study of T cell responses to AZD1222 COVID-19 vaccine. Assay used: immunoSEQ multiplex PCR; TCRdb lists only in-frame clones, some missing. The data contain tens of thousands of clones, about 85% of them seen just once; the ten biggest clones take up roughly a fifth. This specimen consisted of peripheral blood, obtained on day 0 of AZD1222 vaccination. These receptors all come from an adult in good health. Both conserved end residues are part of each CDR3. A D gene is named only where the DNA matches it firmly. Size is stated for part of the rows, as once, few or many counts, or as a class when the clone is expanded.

CDR3aa: CASTRPGNTIYF
CDR3nt: TGTGCCAGCACGCGGCCTGGAAACACCATATATTTT
d_gene: NA
v_gene: TRBV6-5
j_gene: TRBJ1-3
abundance: NA

CDR3aa: CAWSGVNINTGELFF
CDR3nt: TGTGCCTGGAGTGGGGTCAACATCAACACCGGGGAGCTGTTTTTT
d_gene: NA
v_gene: TRBV30
j_gene: TRBJ2-2
abundance: NA

CDR3aa: CASSFAGTGYGYTF
CDR3nt: TGTGCCAGCAGCTTTGCGGGAACGGGCTATGGCTACACCTTC
d_gene: NA
v_gene: TRBV7-9
j_gene: TRBJ1-2
abundance: NA

CDR3aa: CASSLGQGRDSPLHF
CDR3nt: TGTGCCAGCAGCTTAGGGCAGGGGCGAGATTCACCCCTCCACTTT
d_gene: NA
v_gene: TRBV11-2
j_gene: TRBJ1-6
abundance: few

CDR3aa: CASSEAGGDRGGYTF
CDR3nt: TGTGCCAGCAGTGAAGCAGGGGGTGACCGGGGTGGCTACACCTTC
d_gene: NA
v_gene: TRBV6-1
j_gene: TRBJ1-2
abundance: NA

CDR3aa: CASSTGAVSYEQYF
CDR3nt: TGTGCCAGCAGCACAGGGGCGGTTTCCTACGAGCAGTACTTC
d_gene: TRBD1
v_gene: TRBV7-9
j_gene: TRBJ2-7
abundance: NA

CDR3aa: CASSLGTLNTGELFF
CDR3nt: TGTGCCAGCAGCTTAGGCACGTTAAACACCGGGGAGCTGTTTTTT
d_gene: NA
v_gene: TRBV11-2
j_gene: TRBJ2-2
abundance: NA

CDR3aa: CASSLKSPAEAGGRRNEQFF
CDR3nt: TGTGCCAGCAGCTTAAAGTCCCCGGCGGAAGCGGGGGGCCGCAGGAATGAGCAGTTCTTC
d_gene: TRBD2
v_gene: TRBV7-3
j_gene: TRBJ2-1
abundance: NA

CDR3aa: CASSWAGQPQHF
CDR3nt: TGTGCCAGTAGTTGGGCGGGTCAGCCCCAGCATTTT
d_gene: NA
v_gene: TRBV19
j_gene: TRBJ1-5
abundance: NA

CDR3aa: CASSLGTGATRYGYTF
CDR3nt: TGTGCCAGCAGCTTGGGGACAGGTGCCACTCGGTATGGCTACACCTTC
d_gene: TRBD1
v_gene: TRBV5-4
j_gene: TRBJ1-2
abundance: few

CDR3aa: CASGATYEQYF
CDR3nt: TGTGCCAGTGGGGCAACCTACGAGCAGTACTTC
d_gene: NA
v_gene: TRBV5-8
j_gene: TRBJ2-7
abundance: NA

CDR3aa: CASSEPGQGPPEAFF
CDR3nt: TGTGCCAGCAGTGAACCGGGACAGGGTCCCCCCGAAGCTTTCTTT
d_gene: TRBD1
v_gene: TRBV6-1
j_gene: TRBJ1-1
abundance: NA

CDR3aa: CASSSTGSRSPLHF
CDR3nt: TGTGCCAGCAGCTCCACAGGGTCGCGGTCACCCCTCCACTTT
d_gene: NA
v_gene: TRBV7-3
j_gene: TRBJ1-6
abundance: NA

CDR3aa: CASSPTAQLYSNQPQHF
CDR3nt: TGTGCCAGCTCACCCACGGCACAGCTCTATAGCAATCAGCCCCAGCATTTT
d_gene: NA
v_gene: TRBV18
j_gene: TRBJ1-5
abundance: NA

CDR3aa: CASSDPPIYEQYF
CDR3nt: TGTGCCAGCAGTGATCCTCCGATCTACGAGCAGTACTTC
d_gene: NA
v_gene: TRBV25-1
j_gene: TRBJ2-7
abundance: NA

CDR3aa: CASRAMLGQPQHF
CDR3nt: TGTGCAAGTCGCGCCATGTTAGGACAGCCCCAGCATTTT
d_gene: NA
v_gene: TRBV12-2
j_gene: TRBJ1-5
abundance: few

CDR3aa: CASSEYHDASRAFF
CDR3nt: TGTGCCAGCAGTGAATATCACGATGCTTCGAGAGCTTTCTTT
d_gene: NA
v_gene: TRBV25-1
j_gene: TRBJ1-1
abundance: NA

CDR3aa: CASTPGAGYTGELFF
CDR3nt: TGTGCCAGTACCCCCGGGGCAGGGTACACCGGGGAGCTGTTTTTT
d_gene: NA
v_gene: TRBV19
j_gene: TRBJ2-2
abundance: NA

CDR3aa: CASSVEVSNTGELFF
CDR3nt: TGTGCCAGCAGTGTGGAGGTTTCGAACACCGGGGAGCTGTTTTTT
d_gene: NA
v_gene: TRBV2
j_gene: TRBJ2-2
abundance: NA

CDR3aa: CASRETGGGVQLWYF
CDR3nt: TGTGCCAGCAGGGAGACAGGGGGAGGTGTTCAACTTTGGTACTTC
d_gene: TRBD1
v_gene: TRBV2
j_gene: TRBJ2-7
abundance: NA

CDR3aa: CASSPDSNFYGYTF
CDR3nt: TGTGCCAGCAGCCCGGACAGTAATTTTTATGGCTACACCTTC
d_gene: NA
v_gene: TRBV5-4
j_gene: TRBJ1-2
abundance: NA

CDR3aa: CASSLAPTTSGNTIYF
CDR3nt: TGTGCCAGCAGCTTAGCGCCCACCACCTCTGGAAACACCATATATTTT
d_gene: NA
v_gene: TRBV7-6
j_gene: TRBJ1-3
abundance: NA

CDR3aa: CASSRGLADTGELFF
CDR3nt: TGCGCCAGCAGTCGAGGGCTAGCGGATACCGGGGAGCTGTTTTTT
d_gene: TRBD2
v_gene: TRBV4-1
j_gene: TRBJ2-2
abundance: NA

CDR3aa: CAGSEQGALPLHF
CDR3nt: TGTGCCGGTTCCGAACAGGGGGCTCTCCCCCTCCACTTC
d_gene: TRBD1
v_gene: TRBV6-6
j_gene: TRBJ2-7
abundance: NA